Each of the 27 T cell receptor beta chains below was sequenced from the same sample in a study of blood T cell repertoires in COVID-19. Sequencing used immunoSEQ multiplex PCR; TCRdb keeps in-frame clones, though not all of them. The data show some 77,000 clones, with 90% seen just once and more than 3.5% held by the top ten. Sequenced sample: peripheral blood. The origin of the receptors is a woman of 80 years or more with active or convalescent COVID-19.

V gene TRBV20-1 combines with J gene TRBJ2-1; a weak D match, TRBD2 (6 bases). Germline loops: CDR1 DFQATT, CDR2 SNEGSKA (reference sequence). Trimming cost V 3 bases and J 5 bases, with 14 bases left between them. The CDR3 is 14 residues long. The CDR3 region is CSASRGNSNNEQFF. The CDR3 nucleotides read TGCAGTGCTAGTCGGGGGAACAGCAACAATGAGCAGTTCTTC.

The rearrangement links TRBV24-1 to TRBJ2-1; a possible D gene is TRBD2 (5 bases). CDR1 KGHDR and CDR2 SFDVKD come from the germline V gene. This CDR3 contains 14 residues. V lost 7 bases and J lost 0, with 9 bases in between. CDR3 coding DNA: TGTGCCACCAGCGAGGGCCTCTCCTACAATGAGCAGTTCTTC. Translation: CATSEGLSYNEQFF.

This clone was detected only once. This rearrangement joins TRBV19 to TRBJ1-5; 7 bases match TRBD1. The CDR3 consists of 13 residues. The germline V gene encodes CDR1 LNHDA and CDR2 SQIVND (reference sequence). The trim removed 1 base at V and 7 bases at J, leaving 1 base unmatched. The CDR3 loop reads CASSIGQGQPQHF. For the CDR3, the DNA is TGTGCCAGTAGTATAGGACAGGGCCAGCCCCAGCATTTT.

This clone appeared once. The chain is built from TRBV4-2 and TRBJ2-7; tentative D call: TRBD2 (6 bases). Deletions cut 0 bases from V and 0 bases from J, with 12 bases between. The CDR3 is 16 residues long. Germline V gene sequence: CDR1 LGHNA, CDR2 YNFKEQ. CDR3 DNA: TGTGCCAGCAGCCAAGATCGGGGGACGGACTCCTACGAGCAGTACTTC. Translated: CASSQDRGTDSYEQYF.

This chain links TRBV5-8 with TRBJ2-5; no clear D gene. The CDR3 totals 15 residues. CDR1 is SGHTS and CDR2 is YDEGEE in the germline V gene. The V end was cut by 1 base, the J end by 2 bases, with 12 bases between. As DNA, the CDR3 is TGTGCCAGCAGCTTGCAACACAGACCACAAGAGACCCAGTACTTC. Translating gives CASSLQHRPQETQYF.

CDR3 residues: CASSLTTSGLPYNEQFF. CDR3 bases: TGTGCCAGCAGTTTGACGACTAGCGGGCTCCCCTACAATGAGCAGTTCTTC. The gene calls are TRBV28 and TRBJ2-1; TRBD2 aligns across 10 bases. CDR3 size: 17 residues. From germline, CDR1 is MDHEN and CDR2 SYDVKM. The V and J ends lost 3 bases and 2 bases, in that order; junction bases with no gene match: 7.

The CDR3 loop is CASRSPASGSYEQYF. The CDR3 DNA reads as TGTGCCAGCAGGTCCCCAGCTAGCGGCTCCTACGAGCAGTACTTC. The chain is built from TRBV7-2 and TRBJ2-7; 7 bases match TRBD2. V shed 6 bases and J 0 bases; nucleotides not matched to a gene: 8. This CDR3 contains 15 residues. In germline, CDR1 is SGHTA, CDR2 FQGNSA.

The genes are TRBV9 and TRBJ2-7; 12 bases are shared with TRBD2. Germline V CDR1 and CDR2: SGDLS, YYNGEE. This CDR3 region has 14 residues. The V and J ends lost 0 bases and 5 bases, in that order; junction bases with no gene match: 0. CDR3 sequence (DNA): TGTGCCAGCAGCGTAGGACTAGCGGGAGACGAGCAGTACTTC. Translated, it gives CASSVGLAGDEQYF.

The CDR3 bases are TGTGCCAGCTCACCACCGACTAGCACAGATACGCAGTATTTT. Translating it yields CASSPPTSTDTQYF. J is TRBJ2-3 and V is TRBV18; D is unclear. V was clipped by 0 bases and J by 0 bases, with 4 bases between them. CDR3 length: 14 residues. Germline-derived CDR1 and CDR2 are KGHSH and LQKENI.

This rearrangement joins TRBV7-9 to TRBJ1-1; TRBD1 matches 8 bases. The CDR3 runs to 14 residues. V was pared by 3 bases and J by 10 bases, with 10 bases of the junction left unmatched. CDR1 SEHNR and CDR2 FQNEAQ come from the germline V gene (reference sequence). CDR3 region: CASSFRERTGLAFF. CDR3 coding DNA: TGTGCCAGCAGCTTTAGGGAAAGGACAGGGCTAGCTTTCTTT.

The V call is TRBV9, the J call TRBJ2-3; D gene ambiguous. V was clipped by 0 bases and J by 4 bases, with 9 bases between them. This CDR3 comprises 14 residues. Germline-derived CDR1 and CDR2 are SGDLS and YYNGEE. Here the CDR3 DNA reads TGTGCCAGCAGCGTAGAGGTTGAGGCAGATACGCAGTATTTT. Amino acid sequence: CASSVEVEADTQYF.

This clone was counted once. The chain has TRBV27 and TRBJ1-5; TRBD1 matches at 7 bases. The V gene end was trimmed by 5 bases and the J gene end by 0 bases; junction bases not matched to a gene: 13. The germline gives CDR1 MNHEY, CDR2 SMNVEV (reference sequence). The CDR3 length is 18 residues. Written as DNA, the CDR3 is TGTGCCAGCAGTAAACTGGGGACAGCGATTTATAGCAATCAGCCCCAGCATTTT. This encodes CASSKLGTAIYSNQPQHF.

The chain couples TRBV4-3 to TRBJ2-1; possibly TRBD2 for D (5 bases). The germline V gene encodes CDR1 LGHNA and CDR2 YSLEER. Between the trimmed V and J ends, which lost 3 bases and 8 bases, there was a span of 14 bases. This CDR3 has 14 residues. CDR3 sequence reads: CASSQEGSADEQFF. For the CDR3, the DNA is TGCGCCAGCAGCCAGGAAGGGAGTGCCGATGAGCAGTTCTTC.

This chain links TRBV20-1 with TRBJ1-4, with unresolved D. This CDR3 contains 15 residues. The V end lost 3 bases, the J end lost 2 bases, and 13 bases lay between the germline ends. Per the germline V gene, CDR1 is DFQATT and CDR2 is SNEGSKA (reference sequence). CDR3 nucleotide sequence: TGCAGTGCTAGTCCCCGACGGGAGACTAATGAAAAACTGTTTTTT. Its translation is CSASPRRETNEKLFF.

The CDR3 sequence: CASSPDRVSNEQFF. The CDR3 nucleotides are TGTGCCAGCAGTCCGGACAGGGTGTCAAATGAGCAGTTCTTC. The gene calls are TRBV6-2 or TRBV6-3 and TRBJ2-1; 8 nucleotides agree with TRBD1. This CDR3 has 14 amino acids. The germline V gene encodes CDR1 MNHEY and CDR2 SVGEGT. V shed 5 bases and J 7 bases; nucleotides not matched to a gene: 7.

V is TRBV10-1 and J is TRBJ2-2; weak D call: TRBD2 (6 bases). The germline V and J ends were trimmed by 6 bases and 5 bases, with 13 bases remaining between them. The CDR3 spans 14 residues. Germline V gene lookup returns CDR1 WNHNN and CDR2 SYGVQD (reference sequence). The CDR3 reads CASRSRRGTGELFF. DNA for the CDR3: TGCGCCAGCAGGTCAAGGAGGGGAACCGGGGAGCTGTTTTTT.

The CDR3 region is CASSLTPVSAYNEQFF. In nucleotides, the CDR3 is TGTGCCAGCAGTTTAACCCCGGTATCCGCCTACAATGAGCAGTTCTTC. This chain connects TRBV27 to TRBJ2-1; D unclear. CDR1 and CDR2 from the germline V gene are MNHEY and SMNVEV (reference sequence). The V and J ends lost 2 bases and 2 bases respectively, with 13 bases between them. The CDR3 sequence is 16 residues long.

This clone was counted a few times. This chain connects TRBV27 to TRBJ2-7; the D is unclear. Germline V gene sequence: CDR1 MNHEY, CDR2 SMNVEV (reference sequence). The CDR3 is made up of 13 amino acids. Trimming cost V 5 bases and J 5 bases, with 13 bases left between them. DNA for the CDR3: TGTGCCAGCAGTCCCCCGAGTGCGGACGAGCAGTACTTC. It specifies CASSPPSADEQYF.

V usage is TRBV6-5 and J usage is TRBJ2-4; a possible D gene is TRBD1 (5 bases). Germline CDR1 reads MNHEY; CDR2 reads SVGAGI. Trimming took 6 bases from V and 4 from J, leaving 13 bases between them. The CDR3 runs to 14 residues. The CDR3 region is CASSEDDRKNIQYF. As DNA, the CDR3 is TGTGCCAGCAGCGAGGACGACAGAAAAAACATTCAGTACTTC.

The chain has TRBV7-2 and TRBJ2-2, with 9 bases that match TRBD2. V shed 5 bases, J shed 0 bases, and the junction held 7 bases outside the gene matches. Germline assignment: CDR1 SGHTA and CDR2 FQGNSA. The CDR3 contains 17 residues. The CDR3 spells CASSPLAGATNTGELFF. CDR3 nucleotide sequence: TGTGCCAGCAGCCCCTTAGCGGGAGCCACGAACACCGGGGAGCTGTTTTTT.

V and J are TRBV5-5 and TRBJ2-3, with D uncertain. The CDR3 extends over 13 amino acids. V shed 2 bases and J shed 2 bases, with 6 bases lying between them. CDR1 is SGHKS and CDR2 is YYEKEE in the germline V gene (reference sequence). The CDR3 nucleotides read TGTGCCAGCAGCTTTGAGAACACAGATACGCAGTATTTT. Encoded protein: CASSFENTDTQYF.

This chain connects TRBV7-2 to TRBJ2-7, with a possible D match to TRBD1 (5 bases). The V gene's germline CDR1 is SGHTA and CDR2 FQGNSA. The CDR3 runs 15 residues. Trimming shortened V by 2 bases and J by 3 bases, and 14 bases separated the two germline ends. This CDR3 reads CASSLSSGSSYEQYF. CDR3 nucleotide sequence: TGTGCCAGCAGCTTATCCTCAGGGTCCAGCTACGAGCAGTACTTC.

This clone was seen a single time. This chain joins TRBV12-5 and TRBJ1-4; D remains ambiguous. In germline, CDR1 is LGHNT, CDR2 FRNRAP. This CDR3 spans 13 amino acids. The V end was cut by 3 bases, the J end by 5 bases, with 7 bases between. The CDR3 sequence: CASGFSGNEKLFF. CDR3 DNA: TGTGCTAGTGGTTTCTCGGGGAATGAAAAACTGTTTTTT.

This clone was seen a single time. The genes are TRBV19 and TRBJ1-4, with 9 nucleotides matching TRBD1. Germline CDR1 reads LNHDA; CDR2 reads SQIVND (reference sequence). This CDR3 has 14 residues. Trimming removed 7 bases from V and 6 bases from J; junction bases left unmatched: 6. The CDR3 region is CASNQQGAHEKLFF. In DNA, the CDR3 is TGTGCCAGTAACCAACAGGGGGCCCATGAAAAACTGTTTTTT.

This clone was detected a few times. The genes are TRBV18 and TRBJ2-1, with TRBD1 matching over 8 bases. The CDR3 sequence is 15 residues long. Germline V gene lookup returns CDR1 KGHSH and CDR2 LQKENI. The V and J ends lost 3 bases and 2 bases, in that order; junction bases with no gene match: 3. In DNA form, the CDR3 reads TGTGCCAGCTCACCCACGACAGGGGCCTACAATGAGCAGTTCTTC. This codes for CASSPTTGAYNEQFF. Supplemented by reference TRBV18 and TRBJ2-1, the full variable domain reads NAGVMQNPRHLVRRRGQEARLRCSPMKGHSHVYWYRQLPEEGLKFMVYLQKENIIDESGMPKERFSAEFPKEGPSILRIQQVVRGDSAAYFCASSPTTGAYNEQFFGPGTRLTVL.

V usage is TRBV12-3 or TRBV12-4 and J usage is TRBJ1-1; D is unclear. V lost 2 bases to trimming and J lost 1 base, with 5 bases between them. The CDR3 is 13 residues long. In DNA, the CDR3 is TGTGCCAGCAGTTTACAGGCGAACACTGAAGCTTTCTTT. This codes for CASSLQANTEAFF.

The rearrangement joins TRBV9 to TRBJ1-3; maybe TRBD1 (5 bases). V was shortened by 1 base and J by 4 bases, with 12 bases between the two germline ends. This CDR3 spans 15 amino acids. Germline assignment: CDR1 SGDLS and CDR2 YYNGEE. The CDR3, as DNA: TGTGCCAGCAGCGTAACCATGGGGCGCGGAAACACCATATATTTT. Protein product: CASSVTMGRGNTIYF.